Sequencing of this TCR beta chain was carried out in a study of blood T cell repertoires in COVID-19. The overall study: Samples of COVID-19 (acute and convalescent) were obtained from the United States, Italy and Spain. PBMCs, B-cell-depleted T cells, or T cells were the source of the cDNA or gDNA that made up the material.

Per the original methods: Amplification of reference gene primers was used by the study to estimate nucleated cell counts. Produced via immunoSEQ multiplex PCR; TCRdb's table is partial and in-frame only. D and trimming were read from the DNA, whereas the V and J calls and clone size are those reported in that table. This repertoire shows approximately 150,000 clones, about 83% found once; its top ten account for about 1.9%. The CDR3 is 13 residues long. V lost 6 bases to trimming and J lost 7 bases, with 15 bases between them. This clone is a singleton in its sample. Material for sequencing was peripheral blood. V and J are TRBV12-3 or TRBV12-4 and TRBJ1-1; D is perhaps TRBD1 (5 bases). This TCR derives from an elderly woman with acute or convalescent COVID-19. The CDR3 DNA sequence: TGTGCCAGCAGAATGGGGGGGGGAGATGAAGCTTTCTTT. Translated, it gives CASRMGGGDEAFF.